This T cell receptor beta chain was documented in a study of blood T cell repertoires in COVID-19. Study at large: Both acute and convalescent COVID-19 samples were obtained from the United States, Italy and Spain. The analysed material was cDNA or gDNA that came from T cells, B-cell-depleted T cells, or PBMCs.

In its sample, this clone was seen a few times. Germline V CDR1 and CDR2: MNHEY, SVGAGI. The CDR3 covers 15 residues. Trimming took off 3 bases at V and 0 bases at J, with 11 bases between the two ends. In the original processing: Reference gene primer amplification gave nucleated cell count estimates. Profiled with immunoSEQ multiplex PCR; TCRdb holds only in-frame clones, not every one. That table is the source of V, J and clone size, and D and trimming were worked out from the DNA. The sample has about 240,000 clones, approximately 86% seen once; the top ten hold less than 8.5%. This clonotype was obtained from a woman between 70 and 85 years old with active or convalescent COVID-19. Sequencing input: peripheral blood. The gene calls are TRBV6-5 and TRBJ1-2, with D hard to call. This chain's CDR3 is CASSYGKAANYGYTF. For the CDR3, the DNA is TGTGCCAGCAGTTATGGGAAAGCGGCTAACTATGGCTACACCTTC.